These 19 T cell receptor beta chains came from one sample sequenced in a study of blood T cell repertoires in COVID-19. TCRdb's copy holds only in-frame clones and misses some; the assay was immunoSEQ multiplex PCR. This table holds hundreds of thousands of clones, around 82% found once. The material sequenced was peripheral blood. The source is an elderly woman with acute or convalescent COVID-19.

V gene TRBV10-3 combines with J gene TRBJ1-5; perhaps TRBD1 as D (5 bases). V lost 3 bases, J lost 2 bases, and 11 bases lay in between. Germline V CDR1 and CDR2: ENHRY, SYGVKD. The CDR3 extends over 15 amino acids. The CDR3 bases are TGTGCCATCAGTGATGCGGGGGTAGGCAATCAGCCCCAGCATTTT. Translation: CAISDAGVGNQPQHF.

V gene TRBV2 combines with J gene TRBJ1-1, with D possibly matching TRBD1 (5 bases). Trimming left V 7 bases short and J 0 bases short, with 12 bases between. From germline, CDR1 is SNHLY and CDR2 FYNNEI. The CDR3 is 14 amino acids. This CDR3 is CASTGGWVNTEAFF. The CDR3 DNA sequence: TGTGCCAGCACTGGGGGGTGGGTGAACACTGAAGCTTTCTTT.

The gene calls are TRBV19 and TRBJ1-3; D not certain. This CDR3 has 15 residues. Germline CDR1 LNHDA, CDR2 SQIVND (reference sequence). The V and J ends lost 5 bases and 0 bases respectively, with 11 bases between them. DNA for the CDR3: TGTGCCAGTAGTTCCACAGAAACCTCTGGAAACACCATATATTTT. As protein: CASSSTETSGNTIYF.

The chain uses TRBV19 and TRBJ1-2; TRBD1 aligns across 11 bases. Germline values: CDR1 LNHDA, CDR2 SQIVND (reference sequence). This CDR3 spans 14 amino acids. The V segment lost 9 bases and the J segment 4 bases; nucleotides outside the gene matches: 7. DNA of the CDR3: TGTGCCAGCACGGACAGGGGGCGATCCTATGGCTACACCTTC. It is translated as CASTDRGRSYGYTF.

This chain connects TRBV11-2 to TRBJ1-1, with D possibly matching TRBD1 (6 bases). This CDR3 comprises 14 residues. Germline V gives CDR1 SGHAT, CDR2 FQNNGV. V was trimmed by 6 bases and J by 4 bases, leaving 15 bases between them. CDR3 sequence: CASSSTGLSTEAFF. Written as DNA, the CDR3 is TGTGCCAGCAGTTCCACAGGGTTGAGCACTGAAGCTTTCTTT. The whole variable domain, remainder taken from reference TRBV11-2 and TRBJ1-1, is EAGVAQSPRYKIIEKRQSVAFWCNPISGHATLYWYQQILGQGPKLLIQFQNNGVVDDSQLPKDRFSAERLKGVDSTLKIQPAKLEDSAVYLCASSSTGLSTEAFFGQGTRLTVV.

This chain connects TRBV9 to TRBJ1-3, with 7 bases aligning to TRBD1. Trimming at V came to 5 bases and at J to 0 bases, leaving 5 bases not matched to a gene. CDR1 and CDR2 (germline): SGDLS, YYNGEE. The CDR3 consists of 15 residues. The CDR3 is CASRGDSPSGNTIYF. The CDR3 nucleotides are TGTGCCAGCAGGGGGGACAGTCCCTCTGGAAACACCATATATTTT.

The V and J genes are TRBV10-3 and TRBJ2-3; D is unclear. V was shortened by 4 bases and J by 0 bases, with 8 bases between the two germline ends. CDR1 is ENHRY and CDR2 is SYGVKD in the germline V gene. The CDR3 runs 14 residues. The CDR3 here is CAISATVSTDTQYF. For the CDR3, the DNA is TGTGCCATCAGTGCCACAGTTAGCACAGATACGCAGTATTTT.

V usage is TRBV5-1 and J usage is TRBJ1-3, with 7 bases matching TRBD1. CDR1 is SGHRS and CDR2 is YFSETQ in the germline V gene. V gave up 4 bases and J gave up 0 bases; unmatched junction bases: 10. The length of the CDR3 is 17 residues. DNA of the CDR3: TGCGCCAGCAGCCCCGGGACAGAATATTTCTCTGGAAACACCATATATTTT. Amino acid sequence: CASSPGTEYFSGNTIYF. Supplemented by reference TRBV5-1 and TRBJ1-3, the full variable domain reads KAGVTQTPRYLIKTRGQQVTLSCSPISGHRSVSWYQQTPGQGLQFLFEYFSETQRNKGNFPGRFSGRQFSNSRSEMNVSTLELGDSALYLCASSPGTEYFSGNTIYFGEGSWLTVV.

The gene calls are TRBV19 and TRBJ1-1; 12 nucleotides align to TRBD1. Germline lookup yields CDR1 LNHDA and CDR2 SQIVND (reference sequence). The CDR3 runs 15 residues. V dropped 2 bases and J dropped 11; count of bases not matched to a gene: 9. DNA of the CDR3: TGTGCCAGTAGTATACCAGGGACAGGGGGCGGGAAGGCTTTCTTT. Amino acid sequence: CASSIPGTGGGKAFF.

The rearrangement links TRBV10-1 to TRBJ2-7; 12 bases fit TRBD1. Germline CDR1 is WNHNN and CDR2 is SYGVQD (reference sequence). Trimming cost V 6 bases and J 9 bases; bases outside gene matches: 12. The CDR3 is 15 amino acids. The CDR3 sequence is CASRIRDRGRGGQYF. CDR3 bases: TGCGCCAGCAGGATCCGGGACAGGGGGCGCGGAGGGCAGTACTTC.

With respect to this clone: The junction shows a germline mismatch at one end, possibly a read error. The rearrangement uses TRBV27 and TRBJ1-6; D ambiguous. The CDR3 runs 15 residues. CDR1 is MNHEY, CDR2 SMNVEV, per germline (reference sequence). This chain's CDR3 is CASTAGGKPNSPLYF. The CDR3, as DNA: TGTGCCAGCACAGCGGGCGGGAAACCAAATTCACCCCTCTACTTT.

This chain connects TRBV14 to TRBJ2-1; tentative D call: TRBD2 (5 bases). CDR1 and CDR2 from the germline V gene are SGHDN and FVKESK. V lost 3 bases and J 3 bases, leaving 12 bases between the germline ends. This CDR3 spans 15 amino acids. DNA of the CDR3: TGTGCCAGCAGCCATGCGACTGGACTCTACAATGAGCAGTTCTTC. Protein: CASSHATGLYNEQFF.

DNA of the CDR3: TGTGCCAGCAGTTTGACAGGTCTTAATGAAAAACTGTTTTTT. It codes for CASSLTGLNEKLFF. The V call is TRBV6-5, the J call TRBJ1-4; possible D gene TRBD1, 6 bases. This CDR3 is built from 14 residues. Germline V gene data show CDR1 as MNHEY and CDR2 as SVGAGI. V lost 4 bases, J lost 4 bases, and 10 bases lay in between.

The CDR3 DNA is TGTGCCAGCAGCGCTACAGGGGCCCCGGAAGGTGAAGCTTTCTTT. Residues: CASSATGAPEGEAFF. V gene TRBV6-5 combines with J gene TRBJ1-1, with 7 bases matching TRBD1. With 6 bases clipped from V and 7 bases from J, the junction kept 14 bases outside the gene matches. The CDR3 is 15 amino acids. The V gene's germline CDR1 is MNHEY and CDR2 SVGAGI.

The chain recombines TRBV4-1 with TRBJ1-1; the D gene is possibly TRBD1 (6 bases). V dropped 0 bases and J dropped 3 bases, with 17 bases sitting between them. This CDR3 is 17 amino acids long. Germline-derived CDR1 and CDR2 are MGHRA and YSYEKL. CDR3 sequence (DNA): TGCGCCAGCAGCCAAGATTCAGACGGGAGGGGGGACACTGAAGCTTTCTTT. The encoded protein is CASSQDSDGRGDTEAFF.

The chain is built from TRBV14 and TRBJ1-1; 12 bases match TRBD1. CDR3 size: 16 residues. The V and J ends lost 4 bases and 11 bases, in that order; junction bases with no gene match: 14. The V gene's germline CDR1 is SGHDN and CDR2 FVKESK. CDR3 nucleotide sequence: TGTGCCAGCAGCCTCGCCACCTGGGACAGGGGGCTAGCGGCTTTCTTT. This codes for CASSLATWDRGLAAFF. Full variable domain (missing parts from reference TRBV14 and TRBJ1-1): EAGVTQFPSHSVIEKGQTVTLRCDPISGHDNLYWYRRVMGKEIKFLLHFVKESKQDESGMPNNRFLAERTGGTYSTLKVQPAELEDSGVYFCASSLATWDRGLAAFFGQGTRLTVV.

The chain uses TRBV2 and TRBJ1-3; tentatively, D is TRBD1 (5 bases). The ends were cut back, 7 bases at V and 7 bases at J, with 17 bases in the middle. The CDR3 runs 14 residues. Germline V gene lookup returns CDR1 SNHLY and CDR2 FYNNEI. CDR3 in DNA: TGTGCCAGCAAGACTCGGGACTTCCACAACACCATATATTTT. Translating it yields CASKTRDFHNTIYF. The whole variable domain, filled in from reference TRBV2 and TRBJ1-3, reads EPEVTQTPSHQVTQMGQEVILRCVPISNHLYFYWYRQILGQKVEFLVSFYNNEISEKSEIFDDQFSVERPDGSNFTLKIRSTKLEDSAMYFCASKTRDFHNTIYFGEGSWLTVV.

The count of this clone is one. The chain employs TRBV11-1 and TRBJ1-1; 7 bases agree with TRBD1. Trimming took 3 bases from V and 6 from J; bases not matched to a gene: 10. Germline V gene lookup returns CDR1 SGHAT and CDR2 FQDESV (reference sequence). This CDR3 region has 15 residues. Here the CDR3 reads CASSLQTGLSAEAFF. CDR3 nucleotides: TGTGCCAGCAGCTTGCAGACAGGGTTAAGCGCTGAAGCTTTCTTT. Based on the CDR3 plus reference TRBV11-1 and TRBJ1-1, the full variable domain is EAEVAQSPRYKITEKSQAVAFWCDPISGHATLYWYRQILGQGPELLVQFQDESVVDDSQLPKDRFSAERLKGVDSTLKIQPAELGDSAMYLCASSLQTGLSAEAFFGQGTRLTVV.

This rearrangement joins TRBV28 to TRBJ1-2; no firm D call. Germline-derived CDR1 and CDR2 are MDHEN and SYDVKM. V lost 3 bases and J lost 4, with 12 bases in between. This CDR3 is built from 14 residues. CDR3 region: CASSLEGEGYGYTF. CDR3 bases: TGTGCCAGCAGTTTGGAAGGTGAGGGCTATGGCTACACCTTC.